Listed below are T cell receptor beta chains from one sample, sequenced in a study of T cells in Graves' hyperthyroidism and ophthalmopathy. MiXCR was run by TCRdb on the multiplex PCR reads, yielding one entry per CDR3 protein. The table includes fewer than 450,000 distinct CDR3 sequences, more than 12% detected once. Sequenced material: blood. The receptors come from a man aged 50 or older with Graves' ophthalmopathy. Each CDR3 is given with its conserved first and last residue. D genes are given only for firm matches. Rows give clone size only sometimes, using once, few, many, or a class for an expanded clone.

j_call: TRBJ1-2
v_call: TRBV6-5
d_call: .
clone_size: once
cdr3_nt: TGTGCCAGCAGTTACCTTAAACTCTATGGCTACACCTTC
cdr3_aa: CASSYLKLYGYTF

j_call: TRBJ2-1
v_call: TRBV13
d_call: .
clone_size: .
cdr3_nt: TGTGCCAGCAGGGCAATGGGGCGTGAGCAGTTCTTC
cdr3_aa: CASRAMGREQFF

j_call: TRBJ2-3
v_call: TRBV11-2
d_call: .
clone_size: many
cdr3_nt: TGTGCCAGCAGCTTGAAACAGAACACAGATACGCAGTATTTT
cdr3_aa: CASSLKQNTDTQYF

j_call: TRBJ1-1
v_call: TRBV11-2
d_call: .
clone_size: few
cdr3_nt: TGTGCCAGCAGCTTAGTTGACGCGAGGACTGAAGCTTTCTTT
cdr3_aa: CASSLVDARTEAFF

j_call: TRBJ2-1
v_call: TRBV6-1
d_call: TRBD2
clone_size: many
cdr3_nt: TGTGCCAGCAGGCGATTAGCGGGAGGGCGGGCAATTGAGCAGTTCTTC
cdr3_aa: CASRRLAGGRAIEQFF

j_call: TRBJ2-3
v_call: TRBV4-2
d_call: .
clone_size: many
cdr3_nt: TGTGCCAGCAGCCATGGACTGGGCACAGATACGCAGTATTTT
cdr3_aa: CASSHGLGTDTQYF

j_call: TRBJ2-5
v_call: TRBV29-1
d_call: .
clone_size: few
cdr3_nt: TGCGTGGCAGGCCTGAAAGAGACCCAGTACTTC
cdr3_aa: CVAGLKETQYF

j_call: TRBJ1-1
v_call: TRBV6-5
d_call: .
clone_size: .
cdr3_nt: TGTGCCAGCAGTTACGTCTTGGGGACTTTCTTT
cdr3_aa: CASSYVLGTFF

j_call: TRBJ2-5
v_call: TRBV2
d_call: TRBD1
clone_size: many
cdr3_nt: TGTGCCAGCAGTGTCCGGGACAGTCGAACTTACGAGTGGGAGACCCAGTACTTC
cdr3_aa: CASSVRDSRTYEWETQYF

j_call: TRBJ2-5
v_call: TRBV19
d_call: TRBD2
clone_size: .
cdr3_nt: TGTGCCACCATTAGCGGGAGAGGGACCCAGTACTTC
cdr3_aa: CATISGRGTQYF

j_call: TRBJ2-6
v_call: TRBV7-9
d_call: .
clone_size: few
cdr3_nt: TGTGCCAGCAGCCCCCAGCTGAACGGGGCCAACGTCCTGACTTTC
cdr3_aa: CASSPQLNGANVLTF

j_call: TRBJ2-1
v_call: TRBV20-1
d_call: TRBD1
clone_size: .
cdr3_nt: TGCAGTGCTAGGCCGCGCGGACAGGGGGCCTACGAGCAGTTCTTC
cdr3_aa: CSARPRGQGAYEQFF

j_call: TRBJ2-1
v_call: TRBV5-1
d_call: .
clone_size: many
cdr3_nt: TGCGCCAGCAGCTTGCGCAGGGAAGTCTACAATGAGCAGTTCTTC
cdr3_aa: CASSLRREVYNEQFF

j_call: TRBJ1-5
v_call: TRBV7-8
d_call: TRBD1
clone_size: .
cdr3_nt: TGTGCCAGCAGCAACGGAAGCCGGGACAGGTTCATCAATCAGCCCCAGCATTTT
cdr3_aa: CASSNGSRDRFINQPQHF

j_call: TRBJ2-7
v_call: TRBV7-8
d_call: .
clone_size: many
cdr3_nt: TGTGCCAGCAGCGAAGAGCGGGCCGAAGGCTACGAGCAGTACTTC
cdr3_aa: CASSEERAEGYEQYF

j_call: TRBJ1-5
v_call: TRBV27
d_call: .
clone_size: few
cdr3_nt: TGTGCCAGCAGTTTCGGGGGGGGGGATGGGCCCCAGCATTTT
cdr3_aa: CASSFGGGDGPQHF

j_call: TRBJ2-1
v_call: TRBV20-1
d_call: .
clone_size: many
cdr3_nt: TGCAGTGCTAGTAATTTTCTAGCTCTCAATGAGCAGTTCTTC
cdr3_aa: CSASNFLALNEQFF

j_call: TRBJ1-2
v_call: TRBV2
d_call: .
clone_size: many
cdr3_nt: TGTGCCAGCAGTGTGGAGTTTAGTGGCTACACCTTC
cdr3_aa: CASSVEFSGYTF

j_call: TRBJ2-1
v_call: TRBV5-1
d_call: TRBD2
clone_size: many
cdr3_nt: TGCGCCAGCAGCACGGGACTAGCGGAACCTTCCTACAATGAGCAGTTCTTC
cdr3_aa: CASSTGLAEPSYNEQFF

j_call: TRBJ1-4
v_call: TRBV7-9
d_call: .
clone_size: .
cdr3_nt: TGTGCCAGCAGCTTAGGGGTCGATGAAAAACTGTTTTTT
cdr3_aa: CASSLGVDEKLFF

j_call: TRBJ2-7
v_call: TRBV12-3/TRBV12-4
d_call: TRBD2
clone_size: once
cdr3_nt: TGTGCCAGCAGTGCGTCTAGCGGGAGTTACGAGCAGTACTTC
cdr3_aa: CASSASSGSYEQYF

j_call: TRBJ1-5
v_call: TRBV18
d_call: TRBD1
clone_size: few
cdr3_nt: TGTGCCAGCTCACCAGAAACAGGGGGTAATCAGCCCCAGCATTTT
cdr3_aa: CASSPETGGNQPQHF

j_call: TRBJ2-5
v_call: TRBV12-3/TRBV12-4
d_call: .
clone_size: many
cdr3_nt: TGTGCCAGCAGACAGCGGGCCTCCCAAGAGACCCAGTACTTC
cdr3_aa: CASRQRASQETQYF

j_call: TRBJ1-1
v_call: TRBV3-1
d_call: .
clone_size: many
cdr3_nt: TGTGCCAGCAGCCAAGGTTTAGTGGGGCCTAAAGCTTTCTTT
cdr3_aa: CASSQGLVGPKAFF

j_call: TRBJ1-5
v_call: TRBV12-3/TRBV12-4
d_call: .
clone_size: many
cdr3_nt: TGTGCCAGCAGTACCCAGAATAGCAATCAGCCCCAGCATTTT
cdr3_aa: CASSTQNSNQPQHF

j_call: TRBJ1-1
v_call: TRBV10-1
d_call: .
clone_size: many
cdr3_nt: TGCGCCAGCAGTGAGTCGTGGGTTTCCACTGAAGCTTTCTTT
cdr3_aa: CASSESWVSTEAFF

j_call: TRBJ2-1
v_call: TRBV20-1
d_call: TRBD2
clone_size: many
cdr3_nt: TGCAGTGTCCATACCGGGGGGAGCCAGGTAGGATACAATGAGCAGTTCTTC
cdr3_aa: CSVHTGGSQVGYNEQFF

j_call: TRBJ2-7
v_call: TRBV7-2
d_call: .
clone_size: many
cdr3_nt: TGTGCCAGCAGCTGGGTGGAGGGGCCCTACGAGCAGTACTTC
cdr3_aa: CASSWVEGPYEQYF

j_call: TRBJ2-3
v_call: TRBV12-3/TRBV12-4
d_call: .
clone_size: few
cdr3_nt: TGTGCCAGCAGAAATCCTCCCAGGGGGGTGGGGAGTAGAACAGATACGCAGTATTTT
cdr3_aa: CASRNPPRGVGSRTDTQYF

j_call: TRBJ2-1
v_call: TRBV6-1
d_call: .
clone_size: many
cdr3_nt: TGTGCCAGCAGTGAATATTCCCTCAGGGATGAGCAGTTCTTC
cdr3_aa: CASSEYSLRDEQFF

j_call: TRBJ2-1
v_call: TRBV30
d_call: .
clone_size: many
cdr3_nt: TGTGCCTCCGCCCCGGATAACAATGAGCAGTTCTTC
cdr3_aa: CASAPDNNEQFF

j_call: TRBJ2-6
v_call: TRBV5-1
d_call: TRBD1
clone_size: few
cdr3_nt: TGCGCCAGCAGCTTGTCTCCTGGGACAGGGGCTGGGGCCAACGTCCTGACTTTC
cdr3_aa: CASSLSPGTGAGANVLTF

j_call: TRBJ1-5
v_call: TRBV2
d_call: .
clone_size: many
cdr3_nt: TGTGCCAGCAGTGTGGGGTCAGGATACAATCAGCCCCAGCATTTT
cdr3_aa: CASSVGSGYNQPQHF

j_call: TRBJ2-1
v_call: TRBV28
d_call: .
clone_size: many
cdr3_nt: TGTGCCAGCAGTCAGGGTCCTGGCAATGAGCAGTTCTTC
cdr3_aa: CASSQGPGNEQFF

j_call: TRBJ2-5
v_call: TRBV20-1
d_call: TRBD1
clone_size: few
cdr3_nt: TGCAGTGCTAGCCCGGGACAGCTTGAGACCCAGTACTTC
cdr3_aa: CSASPGQLETQYF

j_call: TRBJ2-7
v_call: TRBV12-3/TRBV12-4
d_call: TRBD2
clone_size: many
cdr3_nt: TGTGCCAGCAGTTTTGCGGGAGTAGCCCAAGAGCAGTACTTC
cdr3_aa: CASSFAGVAQEQYF

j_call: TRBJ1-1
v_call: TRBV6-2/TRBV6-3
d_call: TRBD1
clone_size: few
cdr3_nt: TGTGCCAGCAGTTACTCGATCGGGGACAGGAGGAACACTGAAGCTTTCTTT
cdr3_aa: CASSYSIGDRRNTEAFF

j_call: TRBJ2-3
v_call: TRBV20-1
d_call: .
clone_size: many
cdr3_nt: TGCAGTGCTAGAAGCCGGGACCAGGAGGTTGTTAGCACAGATACGCAGTATTTT
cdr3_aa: CSARSRDQEVVSTDTQYF

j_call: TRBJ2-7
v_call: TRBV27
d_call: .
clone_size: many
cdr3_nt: TGTGCCAGCAAATCATATTCCAGAGTTTACGAGCAGTACTTC
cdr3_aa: CASKSYSRVYEQYF

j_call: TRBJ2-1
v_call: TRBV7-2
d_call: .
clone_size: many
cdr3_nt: TGTGCCAGCAGCCCCCATGATAGCGGCAATGAGCAGTTCTTC
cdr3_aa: CASSPHDSGNEQFF

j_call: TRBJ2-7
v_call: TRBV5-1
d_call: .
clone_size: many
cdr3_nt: TGCGCCAGCAGCTGGTACTACTACGAGCAGTACTTC
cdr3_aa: CASSWYYYEQYF

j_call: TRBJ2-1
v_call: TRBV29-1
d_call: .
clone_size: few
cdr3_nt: TGCAGCGTTGAAGATTCCCTAGCCTACAATGAGCAGTTCTTC
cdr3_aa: CSVEDSLAYNEQFF

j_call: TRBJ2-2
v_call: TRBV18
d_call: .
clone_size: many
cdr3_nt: TGTGCCAGCTCAACGGGCCGCGCTCCCGGGGAGCTGTTTTTT
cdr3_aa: CASSTGRAPGELFF

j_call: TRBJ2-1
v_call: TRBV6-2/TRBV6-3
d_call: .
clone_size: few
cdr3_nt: TGTGCCAGCAGTTACAGGGGTAGTAAAGATGAGCAGTTCTTC
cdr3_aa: CASSYRGSKDEQFF

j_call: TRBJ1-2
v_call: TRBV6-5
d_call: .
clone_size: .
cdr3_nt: TGTGCCAGCAGTTACTCGATCGGGCATGGCTACACCTTC
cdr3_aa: CASSYSIGHGYTF

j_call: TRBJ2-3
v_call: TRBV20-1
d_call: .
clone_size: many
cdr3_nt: TGCAGTGCTGGCCTGTCGGAGGATACGCAGTATTTT
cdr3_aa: CSAGLSEDTQYF

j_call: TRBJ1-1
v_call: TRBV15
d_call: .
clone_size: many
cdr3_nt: TGTGCCACCAGCTCCCCCCGGGGCAGGGCGGCCACTGAAGCTTTCTTT
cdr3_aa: CATSSPRGRAATEAFF

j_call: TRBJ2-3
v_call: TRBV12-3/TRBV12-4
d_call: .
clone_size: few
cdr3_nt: TGTGCCAGCAGTTTAGCGCGGGCTAGCACAGATACGCAGTATTTT
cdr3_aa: CASSLARASTDTQYF

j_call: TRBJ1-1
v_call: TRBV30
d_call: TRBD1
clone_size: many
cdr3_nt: TGTGCCTGGAGCCGCGGACAGGGACGTCAAGCTTTCTTT
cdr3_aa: CAWSRGQGRQAFF

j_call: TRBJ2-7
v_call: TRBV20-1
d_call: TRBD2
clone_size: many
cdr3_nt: TGCAGTGCTAGGACCAGACTAGCGGGATTCTACGAGCAGTACTTC
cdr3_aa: CSARTRLAGFYEQYF

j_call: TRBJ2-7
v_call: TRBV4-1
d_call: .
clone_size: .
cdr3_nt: TGCGCCAGCAGCCAACTGTTCGACTACGTGTACGAGCAGTACTTC
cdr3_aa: CASSQLFDYVYEQYF

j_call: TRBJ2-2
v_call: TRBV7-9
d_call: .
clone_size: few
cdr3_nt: TGTGCCAGCAGCTTTGGACCCCTCGGGGAGCTGTTTTTT
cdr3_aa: CASSFGPLGELFF

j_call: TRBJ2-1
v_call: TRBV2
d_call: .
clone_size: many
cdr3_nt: TGTGCCAGCAGTGAGGTGGGGGAGCAGTTCTTC
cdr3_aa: CASSEVGEQFF

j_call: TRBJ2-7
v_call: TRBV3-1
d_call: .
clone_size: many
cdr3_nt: TGTGCCAGCAGCCAGACAGCTTCCGAGCAGTACTTC
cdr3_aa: CASSQTASEQYF

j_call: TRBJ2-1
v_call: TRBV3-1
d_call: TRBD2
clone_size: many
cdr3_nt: TGTGCCAGCAGCCATAGCGGGAGTGGCTACAATGAGCAGTTCTTC
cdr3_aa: CASSHSGSGYNEQFF